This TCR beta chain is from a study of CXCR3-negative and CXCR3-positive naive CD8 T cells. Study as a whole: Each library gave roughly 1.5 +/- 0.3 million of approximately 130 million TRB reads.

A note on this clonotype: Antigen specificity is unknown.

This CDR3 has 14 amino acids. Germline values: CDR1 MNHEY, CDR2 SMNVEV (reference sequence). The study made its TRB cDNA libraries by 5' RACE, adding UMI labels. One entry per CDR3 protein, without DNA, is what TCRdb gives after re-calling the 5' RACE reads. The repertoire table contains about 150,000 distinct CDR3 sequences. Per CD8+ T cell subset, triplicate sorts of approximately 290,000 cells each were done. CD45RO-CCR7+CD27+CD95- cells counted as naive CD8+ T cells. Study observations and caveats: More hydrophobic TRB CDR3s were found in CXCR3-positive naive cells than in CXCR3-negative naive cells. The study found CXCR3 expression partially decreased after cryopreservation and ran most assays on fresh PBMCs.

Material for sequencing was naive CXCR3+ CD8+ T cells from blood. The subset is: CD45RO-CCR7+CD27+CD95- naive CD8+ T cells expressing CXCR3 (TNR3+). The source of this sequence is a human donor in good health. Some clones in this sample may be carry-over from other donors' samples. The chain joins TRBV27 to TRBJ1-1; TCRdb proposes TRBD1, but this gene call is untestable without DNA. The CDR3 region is CASSLEGQGTEAFF.